The clone carrying this T cell receptor beta chain was observed many times. Its antigen is still unknown. This CDR3 region has 14 residues. Trimming took 2 bases from V and 4 from J, leaving 6 bases between them. Germline V CDR1 and CDR2: SGHTA, FQGNSA. These data are taken from a study of breast tumors, draining lymph nodes, adjacent tissues. Regarding the study as a whole: Compared with lymph nodes, tumors were less diverse; compared with nontumor tissue, more.

TCRdb re-analysed the multiplex PCR reads in MiXCR, keeping a single row per CDR3 protein. The sample yields approximately 100,000 distinct CDR3 sequences, 21% seen once. Breast cancer patients provided tissue from their axillary draining lymph nodes. This receptor was identified in a female donor with breast cancer. Some clones in this sample may be carry-over from other donors' samples. Sequences were obtained from axillary lymph node tissue. J is TRBJ1-6 and V is TRBV7-2, with a possible D match to TRBD1 (5 bases). CDR3 amino acids: CASSLPGYNSPLHF. CDR3 nucleotide sequence: TGTGCCAGCAGCTTACCAGGGTATAATTCACCCCTCCACTTT.